These 25 T cell receptor beta chains were sequenced from one sample in a study of blood T cell repertoires in COVID-19. Repertoires were generated with immunoSEQ multiplex PCR, while TCRdb's copy carries only in-frame clones and drops some. The sample consists of fewer than 250,000 clones, 88% of them appearing once. The sequenced sample consisted of peripheral blood. The receptor set was obtained from a man aged 65 to 79 with acute or convalescent COVID-19.

The J gene is TRBJ1-5, the V gene TRBV7-6, with 7 nucleotides matching TRBD1. The junction had 4 bases not matched to a gene; V was cut back by 1 base and J by 4 bases. Germline V gene sequence: CDR1 SGHVS, CDR2 FNYEAQ. The CDR3 contains 15 residues. CDR3 DNA: TGTGCCAGCAGCTTAGGGGGGACAGAGAATCAGCCCCAGCATTTT. Its protein product is CASSLGGTENQPQHF.

This clone has just one count. This chain connects TRBV5-1 to TRBJ2-5; no clear D. The V gene lost 0 bases and the J gene lost 5 bases, with 11 bases spanning the gap. CDR1 is SGHRS, CDR2 YFSETQ, per germline. This CDR3 is 14 amino acids long. CDR3 bases: TGCGCCAGCAGCTTGGACTTTCCTCTTGAGACCCAGTACTTC. Its translation: CASSLDFPLETQYF.

The rearrangement links TRBV11-2 to TRBJ2-3; D remains ambiguous. This CDR3 comprises 12 residues. The germline gives CDR1 SGHAT, CDR2 FQNNGV. Between the trimmed V and J ends, which lost 7 bases and 0 bases, there was a span of 5 bases. This chain's CDR3 is CASTESTDTQYF. The CDR3 DNA reads TGTGCCAGCACCGAGAGCACAGATACGCAGTATTTT.

This clone occurred once. The rearrangement links TRBV28 to TRBJ2-3, with TRBD2 identical over 7 bases. The CDR3 sequence is 17 residues long. Unmatched junction bases numbered 12, after V lost 3 bases and J lost 3 bases. Germline V gene lookup returns CDR1 MDHEN and CDR2 SYDVKM. The CDR3 DNA is TGTGCCAGCAGTTTCGGTACGACTAGCATGAGTACAGATACGCAGTATTTT. Protein sequence: CASSFGTTSMSTDTQYF.

This sequence joins TRBV4-1 and TRBJ1-1; 8 bases map to TRBD1. Germline CDR1 is MGHRA and CDR2 is YSYEKL. The V gene end was trimmed by 2 bases and the J gene end by 7 bases; junction bases not matched to a gene: 6. This CDR3 region has 14 residues. CDR3 residues: CASSQSGGAFEAFF. DNA of the CDR3: TGCGCCAGCAGCCAATCAGGGGGCGCTTTTGAAGCTTTCTTT.

This chain uses TRBV6-1 with TRBJ1-5, with D possibly being TRBD1 (5 bases). The CDR3 sequence is 16 residues long. The germline V gene encodes CDR1 MNHNS and CDR2 SASEGT. V gave up 2 bases and J gave up 4 bases, with 15 bases separating them. CDR3 in amino acids: CASSEPRQGGNQPQHF. The CDR3 DNA is TGTGCCAGCAGTGAACCCAGGCAGGGTGGAAATCAGCCCCAGCATTTT.

The V call is TRBV6-2 or TRBV6-3, the J call TRBJ2-4; D uncertain. The CDR3 is 13 residues long. Germline V gene data show CDR1 as MNHEY and CDR2 as SVGEGT. With 5 bases removed from V and 7 bases from J, the gap between germline ends came to 12 bases. CDR3 in DNA: TGTGCCAGCAGTCAGCACAACGGGAACATTCAGTACTTC. Translating gives CASSQHNGNIQYF.

The chain is built from TRBV27 and TRBJ2-1; 9 nucleotides line up with TRBD1. The trim removed 6 bases at V and 4 bases at J, leaving 7 bases unmatched. Germline loops: CDR1 MNHEY, CDR2 SMNVEV (reference sequence). The CDR3 has 15 residues. The CDR3 is CASRSGTGLYNEQFF. In DNA, the CDR3 is TGTGCCAGCAGATCCGGGACAGGGTTGTACAATGAGCAGTTCTTC.

V is TRBV6-5 and J is TRBJ1-1; weak D call: TRBD1 (6 bases). CDR3 length equals 12 residues. V was cut by 8 bases and J by 11 bases, with 18 bases left in between. From germline, CDR1 is MNHEY and CDR2 SVGAGI. CDR3 nucleotides: TGTGCCAGCTCCCTAGCAGGGGAGAAGGCTTTCTTT. It encodes CASSLAGEKAFF.

As DNA, the CDR3 is TGTGCCAGCAGTTTATCGGGCGCAGGGGGAGATACGCAGTATTTT. Translated, it gives CASSLSGAGGDTQYF. The chain uses TRBV28 and TRBJ2-3; 7 positions agree with TRBD1. Germline values: CDR1 MDHEN, CDR2 SYDVKM. CDR3 size: 15 residues. V shed 1 base, J shed 5 bases, and the junction held 6 bases outside the gene matches. The variable domain in full, with the rest retrieved from reference TRBV28 and TRBJ2-3, is DVKVTQSSRYLVKRTGEKVFLECVQDMDHENMFWYRQDPGLGLRLIYFSYDVKMKEKGDIPEGYSVSREKKERFSLILESASTNQTSMYLCASSLSGAGGDTQYFGPGTRLTVL.

V gene TRBV6-6 combines with J gene TRBJ2-7; 8 bases match TRBD1. Germline V gene data show CDR1 as MNHNY and CDR2 as SVGAGI (reference sequence). This CDR3 is 16 amino acids long. V dropped 0 bases and J dropped 0; count of bases not matched to a gene: 4. CDR3 in amino acids: CASSYSLGQGSYEQYF. CDR3 DNA: TGTGCCAGCAGTTACTCCCTTGGACAGGGCTCCTACGAGCAGTACTTC.

V and J are TRBV11-1 and TRBJ2-1; D possibly corresponds to TRBD1 (5 bases). The CDR3 has 13 amino acids. V was trimmed by 4 bases and J by 3 bases, leaving 7 bases between them. The germline gives CDR1 SGHAT, CDR2 FQDESV (reference sequence). The CDR3 region is CASSSDSYNEQFF. In nucleotides, the CDR3 is TGTGCCAGCAGCTCTGACAGCTACAATGAGCAGTTCTTC.

The CDR3 DNA sequence: TGTGCCAGCAGCCCTACAGGGGACCTATCCTACGAGCAGTACTTC. Protein sequence: CASSPTGDLSYEQYF. The genes are TRBV3-1 (or the pseudogene TRBV3-2) and TRBJ2-5; 7 bases fit TRBD1. The J call may be mistaken, given a closer DNA end match to TRBJ2-7. Germline assignment: CDR1 LGHDT and CDR2 YNNKEL (reference sequence). The CDR3 extends over 15 amino acids.

The chain couples TRBV6-2 or TRBV6-3 to TRBJ2-2; tentative D call: TRBD1 (6 bases). Germline assignment: CDR1 MNHEY and CDR2 SVGEGT. V lost 2 bases and J lost 6, with 13 bases in between. The CDR3 has 15 residues. DNA for the CDR3: TGTGCCAGCAGTTACGTATCAGGGGTAGCCGGGGAGCTGTTTTTT. Amino acids: CASSYVSGVAGELFF.

This clone was counted a few times. Here the CDR3 DNA reads TGTGCCGCAGGTGATGGGAGAGTAGATGGGAATGAGCAGTTCTTC. This gives the protein CAAGDGRVDGNEQFF. The chain links TRBV6-5 to TRBJ2-1; tentatively, D is TRBD2 (5 bases). Trimming took 11 bases from V and 7 from J, leaving 24 bases between them. The CDR3 consists of 15 residues. Germline CDR1 is MNHEY and CDR2 is SVGAGI.

V gene TRBV10-3 combines with J gene TRBJ2-2, with D possibly being TRBD1 (6 bases). Trimming stripped 5 bases from V and 6 bases from J, with 22 bases between. CDR3 length: 17 residues. Per the germline V gene, CDR1 is ENHRY and CDR2 is SYGVKD. The CDR3 spells CAISSGPGQRTSGELFF. CDR3 bases: TGTGCCATCAGTTCAGGTCCAGGACAGCGAACATCCGGGGAGCTGTTTTTT.

The rearrangement links TRBV24-1 to TRBJ2-1, with a tentative D call TRBD2 (6 bases). The CDR3 has 15 amino acids. Germline V gene sequence: CDR1 KGHDR, CDR2 SFDVKD. V dropped 6 bases and J dropped 8 bases, with 19 bases sitting between them. CDR3 in DNA: TGTGCCACCAGTTCTGGGGGGTACTCAAGGGATGAGCAGTTCTTC. This gives the protein CATSSGGYSRDEQFF.

The chain links TRBV6-6 to TRBJ1-3; D unresolved. Looked up from germline, CDR1 is MNHNY and CDR2 is SVGAGI (reference sequence). This CDR3 has 15 amino acids. Trimming stripped 5 bases from V and 3 bases from J, with 14 bases between. The CDR3 nucleotides are TGTGCCAGCAGTCATGGCGGAGATTATGGAAACACCATATATTTT. Amino acids: CASSHGGDYGNTIYF.

The rearrangement joins TRBV19 to TRBJ1-1, with no clear D. The CDR3 contains 17 residues. The germline V and J ends were trimmed by 3 bases and 0 bases, with 17 bases remaining between them. CDR1 is LNHDA, CDR2 SQIVND, per germline (reference sequence). The CDR3 coding sequence is TGTGCCAGTAGTATTTGGATGAAGTTACAGATGAACACTGAAGCTTTCTTT. Translation gives CASSIWMKLQMNTEAFF.

V usage is TRBV5-1 and J usage is TRBJ1-2, with D tentatively TRBD1 (5 bases). The germline V and J ends were trimmed by 1 base and 6 bases, with 16 bases remaining between them. CDR3 length: 15 residues. Germline V gene lookup returns CDR1 SGHRS and CDR2 YFSETQ. The DNA of the CDR3 is TGCGCCAGCAGCTTGAAATCTACGGGGGGACATGGCTACACCTTC. Encoded protein: CASSLKSTGGHGYTF.

The chain carries TRBV28 and TRBJ2-7; no clear D gene. The CDR3 loop spans 14 amino acids. The ends were cut back, 2 bases at V and 3 bases at J, with 11 bases in the middle. The V gene's germline CDR1 is MDHEN and CDR2 SYDVKM. CDR3 protein: CASSLPPRVYEQYF. DNA for the CDR3: TGTGCCAGCAGTTTACCCCCTAGAGTCTACGAGCAGTACTTC.

This clone was seen once. The V call is TRBV28, the J call TRBJ1-5; 7 bases line up with TRBD1. J was trimmed by 2 bases and V by 6 bases; bases with no gene match: 10. The CDR3 loop spans 16 amino acids. Germline loops: CDR1 MDHEN, CDR2 SYDVKM. The CDR3 here is CASRHQGVNGNQPQHF. CDR3 coding DNA: TGTGCCAGCAGACACCAGGGGGTAAACGGCAATCAGCCCCAGCATTTT.

The J gene is TRBJ2-3, the V gene TRBV7-9; 7 bases map to TRBD1. V shed 1 base, J shed 2 bases, and the junction held 3 bases outside the gene matches. Germline assignment: CDR1 SEHNR and CDR2 FQNEAQ (reference sequence). This CDR3 has 15 residues. In DNA, the CDR3 is TGTGCCAGCAGCTTAGGGGGGACAGACACAGATACGCAGTATTTT. Translation gives CASSLGGTDTDTQYF.

The chain carries TRBV28 and TRBJ1-2; D perhaps matches TRBD1 (6 bases). Germline assignment: CDR1 MDHEN and CDR2 SYDVKM. CDR3 length: 13 residues. Deletions cut 7 bases from V and 2 bases from J, with 11 bases between. The CDR3 spells CASTRGLNYGYTF. As DNA, the CDR3 is TGTGCCAGCACAAGGGGGTTGAACTATGGCTACACCTTC.

The gene calls are TRBV24-1 and TRBJ2-1, with 7 bases matching TRBD2. CDR3 size: 15 residues. Trimming cost V 0 bases and J 7 bases; bases outside gene matches: 5. CDR1 and CDR2 (germline): KGHDR, SFDVKD. The CDR3 loop reads CATSDLRAGVNEQFF. CDR3 bases: TGTGCCACCAGTGATTTGCGGGCGGGGGTGAATGAGCAGTTCTTC.